This record concerns one TCR beta chain sequence. Its cognate antigen is unknown. Germline V lookup: CDR1 MRHNA, CDR2 SNTAGT. The J segment lost 4 bases and the V segment lost 3 bases, leaving 10 bases of the junction unmatched. This CDR3 is 17 amino acids long. The data are from a study of cytomegalovirus exposure and HLA in healthy donors. Study-wide background: HLA-typed donors were the source of around 85 million unique TCRs held in an early data release.

The PCR contained 60 Vbeta and 13 Jbeta primers. Clones were read by immunoSEQ multiplex PCR, and TCRdb kept only the in-frame ones, dropping some. Counted here are approximately 130,000 clones, roughly 60% occurring once; the ten biggest clones make up 2.4%. General observations from the study: HLA allele associations emerged for roughly 17,000 TCR beta sequences in a later analysis, at 0.05 false discovery rate. In an earlier analysis, about 87% or about 30%: the productive usage of most TCR beta V segments.

The origin of this receptor is a woman between 40 and 50 years old in good health and CMV-seronegative. Material: PBMCs. The chain uses TRBV6-4 and TRBJ1-3; 9 bases are a match to TRBD1. The CDR3 coding sequence is TGTGCCAGCAGTGAGATCCACAGGGGGCAGTGGGGAAACACCATATATTTT. It encodes CASSEIHRGQWGNTIYF.